The T cell receptor beta chain under discussion was sequenced for a study of blood T cells in healthy people across ages. Study-wide findings and caveats: PBMCs went unsorted, and a conclusive naive versus antigen-experienced comparison was therefore prevented.

A second PCR, run for about 7 to 11 cycles, used a sample-barcoded 5' primer plus a J-beta primer mix. TCRdb reprocessed the 5' RACE reads via MiXCR and lists one record per CDR3 protein. The data hold a few hundred thousand distinct CDR3 sequences, with 45% to 60% observed a single time. The CDR3 is 15 amino acids. Germline CDR1 is SGHKS and CDR2 is YYEKEE (reference sequence). J gave up 5 bases and V 3 bases, and 8 bases lay outside the gene matches. This clonotype was counted between two and nine times. Its target is unknown. The material sequenced was blood. V gene TRBV5-5 combines with J gene TRBJ2-5; 9 bases agree with TRBD1. This receptor was identified in a man in his 60s in good health. CDR3 sequence reads: CASSWTPGQGETQYF. The CDR3 region has the DNA TGTGCCAGCAGCTGGACGCCGGGACAGGGTGAGACCCAGTACTTC.